The 27 T cell receptor beta chains presented below share a single source sample, sequenced in a study of graft-versus-host responses after intestinal transplantation. These TCRs' antigens remain unknown. Produced via immunoSEQ multiplex PCR; TCRdb's table is partial and in-frame only. The sample has 55,000 to 75,000 clones, under 90% seen once. The material was unstimulated CD4+ T cells sorted from spleen or lymph node cells, obtained before transplant. These receptors were taken from a human donor who was the organ donor for an intestinal transplant.

The chain joins TRBV19 to TRBJ1-2; D is uncertain. From germline, CDR1 is LNHDA and CDR2 SQIVND (reference sequence). V lost 4 bases and J 3 bases, leaving 18 bases between the germline ends. This CDR3 has 16 amino acids. The chain's CDR3 is CASSTLGSKADYGYTF. Written as DNA, the CDR3 is TGTGCCAGTAGTACCCTGGGGAGTAAAGCGGACTATGGCTACACCTTC.

The chain is built from TRBV5-6 and TRBJ1-4; 7 bases map to TRBD1. The CDR3 consists of 16 residues. Losses at the gene ends were 4 bases for V and 1 base for J; bases not matched to a gene: 7. Germline CDR1 reads SGHDT; CDR2 reads YYEEEE. CDR3 region: CASSQQGTVTNEKLFF. CDR3 in DNA: TGTGCCAGCAGCCAACAGGGGACAGTAACTAATGAAAAACTGTTTTTT. Full variable domain (remainder filled in from reference TRBV5-6 and TRBJ1-4): DAGVTQSPTHLIKTRGQQVTLRCSPKSGHDTVSWYQQALGQGPQFIFQYYEEEERQRGNFPDRFSGHQFPNYSSELNVNALLLGDSALYLCASSQQGTVTNEKLFFGSGTQLSVL.

The chain combines TRBV4-3 with TRBJ2-3; D is perhaps TRBD2 (6 bases). CDR1 and CDR2 (germline): LGHNA, YSLEER. V lost 1 base and J lost 6, with 14 bases in between. The length of the CDR3 is 15 residues. CDR3 protein: CASSQGQNRGDTQYF. The CDR3, as DNA: TGCGCCAGCAGCCAAGGCCAAAATCGGGGGGATACGCAGTATTTT.

In its sample, this clone was seen a few times. The chain is built from TRBV19 and TRBJ1-4; TRBD1 is a possible D gene (5 bases). The CDR3 contains 14 residues. Trimming took off 8 bases at V and 6 bases at J, with 16 bases between the two ends. Germline V gives CDR1 LNHDA, CDR2 SQIVND (reference sequence). The CDR3 is CASLDSSEDEKLFF. CDR3 nucleotide sequence: TGTGCCAGTTTAGACAGCTCTGAGGATGAAAAACTGTTTTTT.

The chain carries TRBV6-6 and TRBJ1-4; D perhaps matches TRBD1 (6 bases). Germline V gene data show CDR1 as MNHNY and CDR2 as SVGAGI (reference sequence). The CDR3 consists of 14 residues. V gave up 0 bases and J gave up 10 bases, with 12 bases separating them. The CDR3 loop reads CASSYSTLGGKLFF. The CDR3 nucleotides are TGTGCCAGCAGTTACTCGACTTTAGGGGGAAAACTGTTTTTT.

CDR3 sequence reads: CASSSHRGGSDTQYF. DNA of the CDR3: TGTGCCAGCAGCTCCCACCGGGGAGGTTCGGATACGCAGTATTTT. The V gene is TRBV7-3, the J gene TRBJ2-3; perhaps TRBD2 as D (6 bases). Trimming stripped 4 bases from V and 6 bases from J, with 17 bases between. Germline V gene data show CDR1 as SGHTA and CDR2 as FQGTGA. This CDR3 has 15 residues. Using reference TRBV7-3 and TRBJ2-3 for the parts outside the CDR3, the full variable domain is GAGVSQTPSNKVTEKGKYVELRCDPISGHTALYWYRQSLGQGPEFLIYFQGTGAADDSGLPNDRFFAVRPEGSVSTLKIQRTERGDSAVYLCASSSHRGGSDTQYFGPGTRLTVL.

This chain links TRBV30 with TRBJ2-5, with 8 bases that match TRBD1. The trim removed 4 bases at V and 6 bases at J, leaving 10 bases unmatched. The V gene's germline CDR1 is GTSNPN and CDR2 SVGIG (reference sequence). This CDR3 spans 14 amino acids. The CDR3 reads CAWMARGRLQTQYF. The CDR3 coding sequence is TGTGCCTGGATGGCCAGGGGGCGCCTGCAGACCCAGTACTTC.

The chain recombines TRBV6-1 with TRBJ1-3; D gene unclear. CDR3 length: 13 amino acids. V was clipped by 7 bases and J by 0 bases, with 7 bases between them. Per germline, CDR1 MNHNS and CDR2 SASEGT. The CDR3 coding sequence is TGTGCCAGCACCAGAAACTCTGGAAACACCATATATTTT. Amino acid sequence: CASTRNSGNTIYF.

V is TRBV18 and J is TRBJ2-3; 12 nucleotides align to TRBD1. V trimming: 6 bases; J trimming: 4 bases; junction bases outside the gene matches: 5. The CDR3 runs 15 residues. CDR1 and CDR2 (germline): KGHSH, LQKENI. CDR3 protein: CASSLGTGGADTQYF. As DNA, the CDR3 is TGTGCCAGCTCCCTGGGGACAGGGGGCGCAGATACGCAGTATTTT. The variable domain in full, completed from reference TRBV18 and TRBJ2-3, reads NAGVMQNPRHLVRRRGQEARLRCSPMKGHSHVYWYRQLPEEGLKFMVYLQKENIIDESGMPKERFSAEFPKEGPSILRIQQVVRGDSAAYFCASSLGTGGADTQYFGPGTRLTVL.

The chain links TRBV29-1 to TRBJ1-4; D unclear. The CDR3 runs 11 residues. Looked up from germline, CDR1 is SQVTM and CDR2 is ANQGSEA. Trimming took 2 bases from V and 5 from J, leaving 3 bases between them. The DNA for the CDR3 is TGCAGCGTTGAACGGAATGAAAAACTGTTTTTT. This translates into CSVERNEKLFF.

A word on this clone: The junction shows a germline mismatch at one end, possibly a read error. This sequence joins TRBV19 and TRBJ1-1, with 9 nucleotides matching TRBD1. The germline V gene encodes CDR1 LNHDA and CDR2 SQIVND (reference sequence). The CDR3 length is 15 residues. In DNA form, the CDR3 reads TGTGCCAGTAGGATACAGGGGGCGAGGAACGCTGAAGCTTTCTTT. Translation gives CASRIQGARNAEAFF.

This clone was seen a single time. The chain employs TRBV7-2 and TRBJ2-1, with 10 positions matching TRBD2. The trim removed 5 bases at V and 2 bases at J, leaving 6 bases unmatched. Germline assignment: CDR1 SGHTA and CDR2 FQGNSA. The CDR3 is made up of 16 amino acids. The CDR3, as DNA: TGTGCCAGCAGCCTCAGCGGGGGGGTGGCCTACAATGAGCAGTTCTTC. Residues: CASSLSGGVAYNEQFF.

The sample holds a few counts of this clone. The rearrangement links TRBV7-2 to TRBJ1-4; D remains ambiguous. From germline, CDR1 is SGHTA and CDR2 FQGNSA. Trimming stripped 5 bases from V and 2 bases from J, with 6 bases between. The CDR3 has 13 amino acids. The chain's CDR3 is CASSRGTNEKLFF. The CDR3, as DNA: TGTGCCAGCAGCCGTGGCACTAATGAAAAACTGTTTTTT.

V usage is TRBV2 and J usage is TRBJ2-7; 10 positions match TRBD2. The CDR3 runs to 15 residues. Germline loops: CDR1 SNHLY, CDR2 FYNNEI. J gave up 2 bases and V 0 bases, and 1 base lay outside the gene matches. This CDR3 is CASSEATSGTYEQYV. Here the CDR3 DNA reads TGTGCCAGCAGTGAAGCAACTAGCGGGACCTACGAGCAGTACGTC.

This chain uses TRBV6-6 with TRBJ2-3; D is ambiguous. V lost 5 bases and J lost 5, with 8 bases in between. The length of the CDR3 is 12 residues. Germline V gene lookup returns CDR1 MNHNY and CDR2 SVGAGI (reference sequence). In nucleotides, the CDR3 is TGTGCCAGCAGTGGCCAACAAGATACGCAGTATTTT. Translated, it gives CASSGQQDTQYF.

The gene calls are TRBV2 and TRBJ2-5, with 10 bases identical to TRBD2. CDR3 length: 17 residues. Germline-derived CDR1 and CDR2 are SNHLY and FYNNEI. Germline trimming cut 3 bases from V and 2 bases from J; bases unmatched to any gene: 9. Here the CDR3 DNA reads TGTGCCAGCAGTGATAGTCGGCTAGCGGGGGCACAAGAGACCCAGTACTTC. It encodes CASSDSRLAGAQETQYF.

The chain links TRBV6-6 to TRBJ2-2; D gene uncertain. Trimming cost V 6 bases and J 0 bases, with 14 bases left between them. Germline CDR1 MNHNY, CDR2 SVGAGI (reference sequence). This CDR3 is built from 16 residues. CDR3 bases: TGTGCCAGCAGCATTCATACCAACTCGAACACCGGGGAGCTGTTTTTT. It codes for CASSIHTNSNTGELFF.

The CDR3 reads CASSRTGAYEQYV. CDR3 nucleotide sequence: TGTGCCAGCAGCCGGACAGGGGCCTACGAGCAGTACGTC. This chain links TRBV21-1 with TRBJ2-7; whether TRBD1, the table's D call, matches the DNA was not checked. TRBV21-1 is a pseudogene. The CDR3 consists of 13 residues.

The genes are TRBV6-5 and TRBJ2-1; no clear D. This CDR3 contains 11 residues. Trimming pared 6 bases from V and 7 bases from J, leaving 7 bases between. The germline V gene encodes CDR1 MNHEY and CDR2 SVGAGI. The CDR3 coding sequence is TGTGCCAGCAGCCGCGAGAATGAGCAGTTCTTC. This encodes CASSRENEQFF.

V is TRBV5-4 and J is TRBJ1-6; D gene ambiguous. V gave up 0 bases and J gave up 7 bases, with 5 bases separating them. Per the germline V gene, CDR1 is SGHNT and CDR2 is YYREEE (reference sequence). The CDR3 covers 13 residues. CDR3 region: CASSLVRNSPLHF. CDR3 in DNA: TGTGCCAGCAGCTTGGTCAGGAATTCACCCCTCCACTTT.

This clone occurred once. The chain joins TRBV5-4 to TRBJ2-5; no firm D call. Deletions cut 7 bases from V and 2 bases from J, with 9 bases between. Per the germline V gene, CDR1 is SGHNT and CDR2 is YYREEE (reference sequence). The CDR3 has 12 amino acids. CDR3 nucleotide sequence: TGTGCCAGCGGCCCCCCACAAGAGACCCAGTACTTC. This codes for CASGPPQETQYF.

The V and J genes are TRBV28 and TRBJ2-3; 8 nucleotides align to TRBD1. From germline, CDR1 is MDHEN and CDR2 SYDVKM. Trimming at V came to 4 bases and at J to 5 bases, leaving 8 bases not matched to a gene. The CDR3 totals 15 residues. The CDR3 DNA is TGTGCCAGCAGTTCGACAGGGGAGCGTCAAGATACGCAGTATTTT. Amino acid sequence: CASSSTGERQDTQYF. Full variable domain (missing parts from reference TRBV28 and TRBJ2-3): DVKVTQSSRYLVKRTGEKVFLECVQDMDHENMFWYRQDPGLGLRLIYFSYDVKMKEKGDIPEGYSVSREKKERFSLILESASTNQTSMYLCASSSTGERQDTQYFGPGTRLTVL.

The chain couples TRBV18 to TRBJ1-2, with D possibly matching TRBD1 (6 bases). This CDR3 is built from 17 residues. Germline lookup yields CDR1 KGHSH and CDR2 LQKENI. V lost 1 base, J lost 3 bases, and 18 bases lay in between. The CDR3 region is CASSPRIRQAGDYGYTF. Written as DNA, the CDR3 is TGTGCCAGCTCACCACGCATTCGACAGGCTGGGGACTATGGCTACACCTTC.

The chain links TRBV5-1 to TRBJ2-1; 16 nucleotides agree with TRBD2. Per the germline V gene, CDR1 is SGHRS and CDR2 is YFSETQ. This CDR3 contains 18 residues. Trimming took 3 bases from V and 1 from J; bases not matched to a gene: 4. CDR3 region: CASSWGLAGGFSYNEQFF. The CDR3 nucleotides read TGCGCCAGCAGCTGGGGACTAGCGGGGGGGTTTTCCTACAATGAGCAGTTCTTC.

Only a few counts were recorded for this clone. V and J are TRBV6-4 and TRBJ2-2, with 7 bases fitting TRBD2. V lost 5 bases, J lost 6 bases, and 15 bases stayed unmatched. There are 17 residues in the CDR3. In germline, CDR1 is MRHNA, CDR2 SNTAGT. CDR3 nucleotide sequence: TGTGCCAGCAGTTTAGAGTTTCCAGCGGGGCATTCCGGGGAGCTGTTTTTT. Translating gives CASSLEFPAGHSGELFF.

The chain employs TRBV11-2 and TRBJ1-5; D not resolved. V lost 0 bases and J 9 bases, leaving 9 bases between the germline ends. This CDR3 has 13 residues. Germline V CDR1 and CDR2: SGHAT, FQNNGV. The CDR3 spells CASSLDSRLPQHF. The CDR3 nucleotides read TGTGCCAGCAGCTTAGATTCGAGATTGCCCCAGCATTTT.

This clone appeared once. The rearrangement links TRBV28 to TRBJ2-7, with a possible D match to TRBD1 (6 bases). Trimming pared 6 bases from V and 3 bases from J, leaving 9 bases between. The germline V gene encodes CDR1 MDHEN and CDR2 SYDVKM. The CDR3 sequence is 12 residues long. CDR3 nucleotide sequence: TGTGCCAGCAGCGAGACAGGCTACGAGCAGTACGTC. Translation gives CASSETGYEQYV.